This T cell receptor (beta chain) was sequenced for a study of regulatory T cells in long-lasting Graves disease. Study-wide results and limits: Persistent cases favored TRBV28, TRBJ1-2 and TRBJ2-5. Patients whose Graves' disease persisted exhibited lower TCR diversity than those newly diagnosed.

As to time point: newly diagnosed GD, antithyroid drugs for less than 3 months. The TCR library was made from RNA that had been extracted from PBMCs in TRIzol. All patients originated from an endocrinology department located in Xi'an, China. Library construction for TCR beta used iRepertoire HTBI primers and Arm-PCR of CDR3 regions. TCRdb re-derived calls from the multiplex PCR reads in MiXCR, one entry per CDR3 protein. The sample shows over 350,000 distinct CDR3 sequences, around 13% of them seen only once. The CDR3 contains 15 residues. V shed 0 bases and J shed 2 bases, with 11 bases lying between them. CDR1 LGHNA and CDR2 YNFKEQ come from the germline V gene. Comment on this clonotype: Its antigen is currently unknown.

The data were also submitted as part of a second study, on T cells in Graves' hyperthyroidism and ophthalmopathy.

The J gene is TRBJ2-7, the V gene TRBV4-2, with a tentative D call TRBD1 (6 bases). The receptor was isolated from a woman between 50 and 59 years old with Graves disease. This specimen was peripheral blood mononuclear cells (PBMCs), taken at new diagnosis, from a patient treated with antithyroid drugs. This CDR3 reads CASSQDVGTPYEQYF. The CDR3 region has the DNA TGTGCCAGCAGCCAAGATGTAGGGACACCCTACGAGCAGTACTTC.